The clone carrying this TCR beta chain was detected many times. Its matching antigen is unknown. Trimming shortened V by 0 bases and J by 1 base, and 8 bases separated the two germline ends. The CDR3 has 14 amino acids. Germline V CDR1 and CDR2: SGDLS, YYNGEE. TCRdb reprocessed the PCR reads with MiXCR, giving one entry per CDR3 protein. This table has 38,000 or so distinct CDR3 sequences, roughly 18% appearing once. The data were taken from a study of molecular identifiers for immune sequencing clone quantification. Study details: Naive CD8 cell RNA, from around 20,000 or 99,000 cells, was split five ways in replicates, with four sequenced. Study observations and caveats: Spiked Jurkat TCR RNA originating from one cell could reportedly be identified amid more than 800,000 naive cells. Identical barcode-sharing TCR molecules could lead to underestimated sizes for highly expanded clones.

A CD8+CD4-CCR7+CD45RA+ phenotype served as the sorting definition for naive CD8 T cells. This receptor was obtained from a human donor in good health. Some libraries in this study had Jurkat cell RNA spiked in. Sequencing used naive CD8+ T cells from blood, with Jurkat cell RNA spiked in. Indicated subset: FACS-sorted CD8+CD4-CCR7+CD45RA+ naive T cells. The V gene is TRBV9, the J gene TRBJ2-7, with D unclear. The chain's CDR3 is CASSVGADSYEQYF. Here the CDR3 DNA reads TGTGCCAGCAGCGTAGGGGCGGATTCCTACGAGCAGTACTTC.